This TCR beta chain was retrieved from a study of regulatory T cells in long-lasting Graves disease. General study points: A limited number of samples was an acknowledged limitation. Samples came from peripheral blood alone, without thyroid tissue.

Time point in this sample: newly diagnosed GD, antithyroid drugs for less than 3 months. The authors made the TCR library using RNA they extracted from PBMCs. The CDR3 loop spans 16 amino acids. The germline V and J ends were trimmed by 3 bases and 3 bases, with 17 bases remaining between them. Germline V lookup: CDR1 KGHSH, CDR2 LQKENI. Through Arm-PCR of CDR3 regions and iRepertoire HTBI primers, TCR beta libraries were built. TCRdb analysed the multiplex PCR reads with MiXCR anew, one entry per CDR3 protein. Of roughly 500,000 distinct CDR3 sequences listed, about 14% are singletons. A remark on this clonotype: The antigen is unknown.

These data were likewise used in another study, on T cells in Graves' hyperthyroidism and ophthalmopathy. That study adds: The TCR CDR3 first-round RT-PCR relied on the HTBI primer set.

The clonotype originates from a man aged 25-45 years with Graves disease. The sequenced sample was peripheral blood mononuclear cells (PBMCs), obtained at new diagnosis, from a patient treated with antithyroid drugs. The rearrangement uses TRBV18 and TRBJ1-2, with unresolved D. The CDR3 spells CASSPRSGQVDYGYTF. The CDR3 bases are TGTGCCAGCTCACCCCGGTCAGGCCAAGTGGACTATGGCTACACCTTC. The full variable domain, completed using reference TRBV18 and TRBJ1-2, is NAGVMQNPRHLVRRRGQEARLRCSPMKGHSHVYWYRQLPEEGLKFMVYLQKENIIDESGMPKERFSAEFPKEGPSILRIQQVVRGDSAAYFCASSPRSGQVDYGYTFGSGTRLTVV.